Below are 32 T cell receptor beta chains sequenced from a single sample in a study of shared clonotypes between healthy human individuals. TCRdb's copy holds only in-frame clones and misses some; the assay was immunoSEQ multiplex PCR. The sample has millions of clones; approximately 95% are singletons. CD45RO-negative CD8 cells positively selected for CCR7 made up the naive population, which excluded terminally differentiated effector memory CD45RA+ cells. Sequencing was performed on naive CD8+ T cells sorted from blood. These receptors were taken from a man between 18 and 29 years old in good health.

The chain combines TRBV5-4 with TRBJ1-2; tentative D call: TRBD1 (5 bases). The germline CDR1 and CDR2 sequences are SGHNT and YYREEE (reference sequence). V was clipped by 4 bases and J by 5 bases, with 18 bases between them. There are 15 residues in the CDR3. The CDR3 region is CASSGQDGTQYGYTF. In DNA, the CDR3 is TGTGCCAGCAGCGGGCAGGACGGGACTCAATATGGCTACACCTTC.

A note on this clone: Different DNA sequences within this sample yield the same CDR3. The chain links TRBV29-1 to TRBJ2-1; tentatively, D is TRBD2 (6 bases). The V gene's germline CDR1 is SQVTM and CDR2 ANQGSEA. V was clipped by 3 bases and J by 1 base, with 10 bases between them. The CDR3 length is 14 residues. CDR3 residues: CSVDGGASYNEQFF. The CDR3 region has the DNA TGCAGCGTTGATGGCGGGGCTTCCTACAATGAGCAGTTCTTC.

About this clone: The sample contains more than one DNA sequence encoding this CDR3. The rearrangement uses TRBV5-6 and TRBJ2-5; D remains ambiguous. V was shortened by 2 bases and J by 2 bases, with 7 bases between the two germline ends. The CDR3 extends over 13 amino acids. The germline gives CDR1 SGHDT, CDR2 YYEEEE. The CDR3 sequence is CASSLRGQETQYF. The CDR3 region has the DNA TGTGCCAGCAGCTTACGTGGGCAAGAGACCCAGTACTTC.

V usage is TRBV6-1 and J usage is TRBJ2-7, with 10 positions matching TRBD1. V was pared by 0 bases and J by 2 bases, with 7 bases of the junction left unmatched. Germline V lookup: CDR1 MNHNS, CDR2 SASEGT. This CDR3 has 17 residues. The CDR3 DNA sequence: TGTGCCAGCAGTGAAGCCGTTACGGGACAGGGGACCTACGAGCAGTACTTC. Its protein is CASSEAVTGQGTYEQYF.

A remark on this clone: Other DNA sequences in the same sample also yield this CDR3. This chain links TRBV9 with TRBJ2-7, with a weak D call TRBD2 (6 bases). CDR3 length equals 15 residues. Trimming removed 0 bases at V and 3 bases at J, with 13 bases between. Germline V CDR1 and CDR2: SGDLS, YYNGEE. CDR3 DNA sequence: TGTGCCAGCAGCGTAGGGTCGGGAGTAGGCTACGAGCAGTACTTC. Translation: CASSVGSGVGYEQYF. Filled out from reference TRBV9 and TRBJ2-7, the complete variable domain reads DSGVTQTPKHLITATGQRVTLRCSPRSGDLSVYWYQQSLDQGLQFLIQYYNGEERAKGNILERFSAQQFPDLHSELNLSSLELGDSALYFCASSVGSGVGYEQYFGPGTRLTVT.

Regarding this clone: Other nucleotide sequences in the sample specify the same CDR3. The chain recombines TRBV7-9 with TRBJ2-3; 12 nucleotides agree with TRBD2. Trimming removed 2 bases from V and 4 bases from J; junction bases left unmatched: 4. The CDR3 runs to 16 residues. Germline CDR1 reads SEHNR; CDR2 reads FQNEAQ (reference sequence). The CDR3 bases are TGTGCCAGCAGCTTACTAGCGGGGGGGCCCCCAGATACGCAGTATTTT. Translation gives CASSLLAGGPPDTQYF.

The chain combines TRBV6-6 with TRBJ1-1; D remains unclear. This CDR3 comprises 11 residues. Looked up from germline, CDR1 is MNHNY and CDR2 is SVGAGI (reference sequence). V was cut by 7 bases and J by 11 bases, with 14 bases left in between. CDR3 nucleotide sequence: TGTGCCAGCAACTTACCGGTCCTGGCTTTCTTT. This sequence encodes CASNLPVLAFF.

This clone was found once. A clone one base away is much larger, so this may be a read error. Other nucleotide sequences from this sample produce the same CDR3. This chain uses TRBV7-8 with TRBJ2-5; the D is unclear. V dropped 4 bases and J dropped 1 base, with 1 base sitting between them. The length of the CDR3 is 11 residues. In germline, CDR1 is SGHVS, CDR2 FQNEAQ. The CDR3 sequence: CASSSQETQYF. As DNA, the CDR3 is TGTGCCAGCAGCTCCCAAGAGACCCAGTACTTC.

This chain joins TRBV9 and TRBJ2-1; D remains ambiguous. Trimming removed 0 bases at V and 8 bases at J, with 12 bases between. Germline CDR1 is SGDLS and CDR2 is YYNGEE. The CDR3 is 14 residues long. The CDR3 spells CASSVDPLGDEQFF. For the CDR3, the DNA is TGTGCCAGCAGCGTAGATCCCCTCGGAGATGAGCAGTTCTTC.

This clone has just a few counts. A junction end diverges from the germline sequence, so it may reflect a read error. The chain carries TRBV5-4 and TRBJ1-6; 7 nucleotides agree with TRBD1. This CDR3 is built from 15 residues. CDR1 is SGHNT, CDR2 YYREEE, per germline (reference sequence). CDR3 sequence (DNA): TGTGCCAGCAGATTGGGGCCGGGACAGAATTCACCCCTCCACTTT. It translates to CASRLGPGQNSPLHF. The full variable domain, in which reference TRBV5-4 and TRBJ1-6 provide the parts outside the CDR3, is ETGVTQSPTHLIKTRGQQVTLRCSSQSGHNTVSWYQQALGQGPQFIFQYYREEENGRGNFPPRFSGLQFPNYSSELNVNALELDDSALYLCASRLGPGQNSPLHFGNGTRLTVT.

This clone was seen a single time. The chain links TRBV28 to TRBJ1-5; TRBD1 is a possible D gene (6 bases). The CDR3 has 14 residues. The germline gives CDR1 MDHEN, CDR2 SYDVKM. Trimming shortened V by 2 bases and J by 7 bases, and 12 bases separated the two germline ends. DNA of the CDR3: TGTGCCAGCAGTTTAATGGGGGGCGGCCAGCCCCAGCATTTT. This translates into CASSLMGGGQPQHF.

V and J are TRBV13 and TRBJ1-2, with 10 bases matching TRBD1. The CDR3 loop spans 16 amino acids. With V trimmed by 5 bases and J by 1 base, 7 bases remained unmatched. In germline, CDR1 is PRHDT, CDR2 FYEKMQ (reference sequence). This CDR3 is CASSLRQGANNYGYTF. CDR3 in DNA: TGTGCCAGCAGCCTCCGACAGGGGGCGAATAACTATGGCTACACCTTC.

On this clone itself: The sample contains more than one DNA sequence encoding this CDR3. The CDR3 reads CASSLSGGSYEQYF. In DNA, the CDR3 is TGTGCCAGCAGTTTATCCGGAGGGTCCTACGAGCAGTACTTC. The rearrangement joins TRBV27 to TRBJ2-7; D might be TRBD2 (6 bases). This CDR3 spans 14 amino acids. V lost 0 bases and J lost 1, with 7 bases in between. Germline-derived CDR1 and CDR2 are MNHEY and SMNVEV (reference sequence).

The chain combines TRBV5-1 with TRBJ1-2; a weak D match, TRBD1 (5 bases). Deletions cut 1 base from V and 5 bases from J, with 9 bases between. The CDR3 consists of 13 residues. Germline V gives CDR1 SGHRS, CDR2 YFSETQ. DNA for the CDR3: TGCGCCAGCAGCTTGTCCTCAGGGTATGGCTACACCTTC. It encodes CASSLSSGYGYTF.

This sequence joins TRBV6-1 and TRBJ2-5; TRBD1 matches 12 bases. Germline V gene lookup returns CDR1 MNHNS and CDR2 SASEGT. CDR3 size: 15 residues. Trimming removed 3 bases from V and 5 bases from J; junction bases left unmatched: 4. CDR3 nucleotide sequence: TGTGCCAGCAGTGATCGGGACAGGGGGCCGGAGACCCAGTACTTC. This translates into CASSDRDRGPETQYF.

V and J are TRBV7-2 and TRBJ2-7, with no clear D. The CDR3 spans 17 residues. The germline CDR1 and CDR2 sequences are SGHTA and FQGNSA. V was cut by 1 base and J by 0 bases, with 16 bases left in between. The CDR3 loop is CASSLVSGGRSSYEQYF. CDR3 bases: TGTGCCAGCAGCTTAGTAAGTGGTGGCAGGAGCTCCTACGAGCAGTACTTC.

V is TRBV5-4 and J is TRBJ2-2; D call uncertain. Trimming stripped 4 bases from V and 7 bases from J, with 11 bases between. Germline CDR1 is SGHNT and CDR2 is YYREEE (reference sequence). The CDR3 contains 13 residues. The CDR3 bases are TGTGCCAGCAGCAGGGCCTTAATCGGGGAGCTGTTTTTT. This gives the protein CASSRALIGELFF.

This chain links TRBV7-2 with TRBJ2-1; 7 bases are a match to TRBD1. This CDR3 is 15 amino acids long. Germline trimming cut 5 bases from V and 1 base from J; bases unmatched to any gene: 5. Germline CDR1 and CDR2: SGHTA and FQGNSA. This chain's CDR3 is CASSPPGQSYNEQFF. CDR3 nucleotide sequence: TGTGCCAGCAGCCCTCCGGGACAGTCCTACAATGAGCAGTTCTTC.

This clone was seen only once. The chain has TRBV7-6 and TRBJ2-5; weak D call: TRBD1 (5 bases). V lost 0 bases and J lost 5, with 7 bases in between. The CDR3 totals 13 residues. From germline, CDR1 is SGHVS and CDR2 FNYEAQ. In DNA, the CDR3 is TGTGCCAGCAGCTTAGCTACAGGCGAGACCCAGTACTTC. It is translated as CASSLATGETQYF.

The V gene is TRBV5-1, the J gene TRBJ2-4; 10 bases match TRBD1. The CDR3 covers 15 residues. The V gene end was trimmed by 6 bases and the J gene end by 8 bases; junction bases not matched to a gene: 11. CDR1 is SGHRS and CDR2 is YFSETQ in the germline V gene. CDR3 sequence reads: CASTHTGQGVDIQYF. Written as DNA, the CDR3 is TGCGCCAGCACCCACACCGGACAGGGGGTGGACATTCAGTACTTC.

The chain has TRBV5-4 and TRBJ2-3, with 9 nucleotides matching TRBD1. With 4 bases clipped from V and 11 bases from J, the junction kept 14 bases outside the gene matches. This CDR3 has 15 amino acids. CDR1 and CDR2 (germline): SGHNT, YYREEE (reference sequence). The CDR3 region is CASSDRGAVGYEQYF. The CDR3 nucleotides read TGTGCCAGCAGCGACAGGGGGGCCGTCGGATACGAGCAGTATTTT.

This sequence joins TRBV4-1 and TRBJ2-5, with TRBD2 matching 9 bases. This CDR3 has 17 residues. Germline V gene data show CDR1 as MGHRA and CDR2 as YSYEKL. The J segment lost 4 bases and the V segment lost 3 bases, leaving 12 bases of the junction unmatched. In DNA form, the CDR3 reads TGCGCCAGCAGCCATCCCGGGGGCGGGAGGGCCAGAGAGACCCAGTACTTC. It codes for CASSHPGGGRARETQYF.

A remark on this clone: Other DNA sequences in the sample encode the same CDR3. The chain joins TRBV5-1 to TRBJ2-7, with 10 bases matching TRBD1. The germline V gene has CDR1 SGHRS and CDR2 YFSETQ. V gave up 0 bases and J gave up 2 bases; unmatched junction bases: 2. The CDR3 has 15 amino acids. The CDR3 loop is CASSLAGQGTYEQYF. In DNA form, the CDR3 reads TGCGCCAGCAGCTTGGCGGGACAGGGGACCTACGAGCAGTACTTC.

V usage is TRBV5-1 and J usage is TRBJ2-3; TRBD1 matches 7 bases. The V segment lost 0 bases and the J segment 2 bases; nucleotides outside the gene matches: 6. This CDR3 has 16 residues. Germline CDR1 reads SGHRS; CDR2 reads YFSETQ. This CDR3 reads CASSLVEGTATDTQYF. In DNA form, the CDR3 reads TGCGCCAGCAGCTTGGTAGAAGGGACAGCCACAGATACGCAGTATTTT. Drawing the rest from reference TRBV5-1 and TRBJ2-3, the complete variable domain is KAGVTQTPRYLIKTRGQQVTLSCSPISGHRSVSWYQQTPGQGLQFLFEYFSETQRNKGNFPGRFSGRQFSNSRSEMNVSTLELGDSALYLCASSLVEGTATDTQYFGPGTRLTVL.

This chain uses TRBV9 with TRBJ2-3; no clear D. The V and J ends lost 4 bases and 0 bases respectively, with 12 bases between them. This CDR3 has 15 amino acids. Germline loops: CDR1 SGDLS, CDR2 YYNGEE. The CDR3 is CASSPDGLSTDTQYF. DNA for the CDR3: TGTGCCAGCAGCCCCGACGGCCTTAGCACAGATACGCAGTATTTT.

The V gene is TRBV28, the J gene TRBJ2-5; 8 nucleotides agree with TRBD1. Judging by the DNA end, TRBJ2-7 fits better; the J call may be wrong. The germline V gene has CDR1 MDHEN and CDR2 SYDVKM. This CDR3 region has 12 residues. CDR3 sequence (DNA): TGTGCCAGCAGCTTCACAGGGGGCGAGCAGTACTTC. Translating it yields CASSFTGGEQYF.

This sequence joins TRBV4-1 and TRBJ2-7; 8 nucleotides align to TRBD1. Trimming removed 0 bases from V and 2 bases from J; junction bases left unmatched: 3. The germline CDR1 and CDR2 sequences are MGHRA and YSYEKL. CDR3 length equals 15 residues. CDR3 in amino acids: CASSQDRGHPYEQYF. DNA of the CDR3: TGCGCCAGCAGCCAAGACAGGGGGCACCCCTACGAGCAGTACTTC.

The chain joins TRBV4-3 to TRBJ1-2; tentatively, D is TRBD1 (6 bases). V lost 0 bases, J lost 4 bases, and 21 bases lay in between. This CDR3 contains 18 residues. Germline loops: CDR1 LGHNA, CDR2 YSLEER. The CDR3: CASSQETADSARGYGYTF. CDR3 coding DNA: TGCGCCAGCAGCCAAGAAACGGCCGACAGCGCCAGGGGCTATGGCTACACCTTC.

The rearrangement joins TRBV9 to TRBJ2-7, with D tentatively TRBD2 (5 bases). Trimming left V 4 bases short and J 4 bases short, with 15 bases between. The CDR3 sequence is 14 residues long. Germline CDR1 SGDLS, CDR2 YYNGEE. The chain's CDR3 is CASSPGSTGYEQYF. The DNA for the CDR3 is TGTGCCAGCAGCCCGGGTTCCACGGGGTACGAGCAGTACTTC.

V and J are TRBV30 and TRBJ1-2; no clear D gene. The CDR3 totals 13 residues. The V end lost 2 bases, the J end lost 4 bases, and 11 bases lay between the germline ends. CDR1 and CDR2 (germline): GTSNPN, SVGIG (reference sequence). The CDR3 loop is CAWSHELGYGYTF. The CDR3 region has the DNA TGTGCCTGGAGTCATGAACTGGGCTATGGCTACACCTTC.

Comments on this clone: Other DNA sequences from this sample encode an identical CDR3 as well. The chain has TRBV5-4 and TRBJ2-7; D is possibly TRBD1 (6 bases). This CDR3 contains 13 residues. Trimming stripped 2 bases from V and 4 bases from J, with 10 bases between. CDR1 and CDR2 (germline): SGHNT, YYREEE (reference sequence). The CDR3 protein is CASSLQGGYEQYF. As DNA, the CDR3 is TGTGCCAGCAGCTTACAGGGTGGATACGAGCAGTACTTC.

A note on this clone: The same CDR3 arises from other DNA sequences in this sample as well. The V and J genes are TRBV7-9 and TRBJ2-7; D not resolved. Trimming stripped 1 base from V and 6 bases from J, with 7 bases between. CDR3 length equals 12 residues. The germline gives CDR1 SEHNR, CDR2 FQNEAQ (reference sequence). CDR3 in DNA: TGTGCCAGCAGCTTAGGCCAGTCCGAGCAGTACTTC. It specifies CASSLGQSEQYF.